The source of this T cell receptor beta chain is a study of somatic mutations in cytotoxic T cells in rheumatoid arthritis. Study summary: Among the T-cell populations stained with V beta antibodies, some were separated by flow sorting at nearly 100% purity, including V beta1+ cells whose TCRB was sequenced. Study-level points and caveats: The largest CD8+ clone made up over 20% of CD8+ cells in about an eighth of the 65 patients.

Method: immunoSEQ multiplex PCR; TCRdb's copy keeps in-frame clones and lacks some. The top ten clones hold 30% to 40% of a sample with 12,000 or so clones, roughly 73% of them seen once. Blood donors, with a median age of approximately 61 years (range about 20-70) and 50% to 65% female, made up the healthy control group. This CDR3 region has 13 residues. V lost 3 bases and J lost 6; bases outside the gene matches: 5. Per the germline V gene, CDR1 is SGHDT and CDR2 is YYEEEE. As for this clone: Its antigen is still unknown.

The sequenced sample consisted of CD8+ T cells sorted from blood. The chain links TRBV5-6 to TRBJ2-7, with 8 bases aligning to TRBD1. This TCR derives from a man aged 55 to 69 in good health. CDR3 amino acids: CASSSWTGREQYF. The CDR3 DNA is TGTGCCAGCAGCTCTTGGACAGGGCGCGAGCAGTACTTC. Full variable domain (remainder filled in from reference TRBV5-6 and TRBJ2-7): DAGVTQSPTHLIKTRGQQVTLRCSPKSGHDTVSWYQQALGQGPQFIFQYYEEEERQRGNFPDRFSGHQFPNYSSELNVNALLLGDSALYLCASSSWTGREQYFGPGTRLTVT.